This passage covers 10 T cell receptor beta chains from one sample sequenced in a study of control samples from healthy donors and cancer patients. Assay: immunoSEQ multiplex PCR; the TCRdb copy retains only in-frame clones and omits some. The sample yields 40,000 or so clones, 80% to 95% seen once. The sequenced material came from PBMCs. The receptor set was obtained from a woman between 40 and 55 years old with head and neck cancer.

In its sample, this clone was seen a few times. The rearrangement joins TRBV9 to TRBJ2-5; D is uncertain. The V end lost 4 bases, the J end lost 7 bases, and 11 bases lay between the germline ends. The CDR3 runs to 12 residues. CDR1 and CDR2 (germline): SGDLS, YYNGEE. DNA for the CDR3: TGTGCCAGCAGCATGGAACACGGGACCCAGTACTTC. Amino acid sequence: CASSMEHGTQYF.

The chain has TRBV2 and TRBJ1-2, with D perhaps matching TRBD1 (6 bases). There are 15 residues in the CDR3. Trimming removed 5 bases at V and 4 bases at J, with 17 bases between. Germline CDR1 is SNHLY and CDR2 is FYNNEI. The CDR3 sequence: CASSQGSGQVYGYTF. In DNA form, the CDR3 reads TGTGCCAGCAGTCAGGGGTCGGGACAAGTCTATGGCTACACCTTC.

The chain has TRBV6-1 and TRBJ2-7, with D possibly being TRBD1 (5 bases). CDR1 MNHNS and CDR2 SASEGT come from the germline V gene. V lost 1 base, J lost 0 bases, and 16 bases lay in between. The CDR3 length is 17 residues. The CDR3: CASSEESTGPSSYEQYF. CDR3 DNA sequence: TGTGCCAGCAGTGAAGAATCTACAGGTCCCAGCTCCTACGAGCAGTACTTC.

DNA for the CDR3: TGTGCCACCCGCCTCCGGGGGCCCCACGAGCAGTACTTC. This gives the protein CATRLRGPHEQYF. The chain has TRBV24-1 and TRBJ2-7, with D perhaps matching TRBD1 or TRBD2 (6 bases each). Germline V gene lookup returns CDR1 KGHDR and CDR2 SFDVKD. Trimming removed 9 bases from V and 5 bases from J, with 16 bases in between. The CDR3 has 13 residues.

The DNA for the CDR3 is TGTGCCAGCAGCAGGCAGCCCCAGCATTTT. This codes for CASSRQPQHF. The chain has TRBV6-8 and TRBJ1-5; the D is unclear. Trimming cost V 6 bases and J 7 bases, with 4 bases left between them. Germline V gives CDR1 MNHGY, CDR2 SAAAGT. The CDR3 length is 10 residues.

The chain joins TRBV19 to TRBJ1-6, with TRBD1 matching 7 bases. The V and J ends lost 1 base and 5 bases, in that order; junction bases with no gene match: 8. The CDR3 extends over 17 amino acids. Looked up from germline, CDR1 is LNHDA and CDR2 is SQIVND (reference sequence). The CDR3 DNA reads TGTGCCAGTAGTATAGGACGACAGGGTATTGATAATTCACCCCTCCACTTT. Encoded protein: CASSIGRQGIDNSPLHF.

CDR3 bases: TGTGCCATCAGTGAGGGGTACCAAGAGACCCAGTACTTC. It specifies CAISEGYQETQYF. This sequence joins TRBV10-3 and TRBJ2-5; no definite D call. The CDR3 has 13 residues. V lost 2 bases, J lost 0 bases, and 4 bases lay in between. Germline V gene sequence: CDR1 ENHRY, CDR2 SYGVKD.

This chain connects TRBV4-1 to TRBJ1-2; D is uncertain. CDR3 length: 12 amino acids. Germline values: CDR1 MGHRA, CDR2 YSYEKL. The germline V and J ends were trimmed by 1 base and 2 bases, with 2 bases remaining between them. This chain's CDR3 is CASSQGNYGYTF. The CDR3 coding sequence is TGCGCCAGCAGCCAAGGGAACTATGGCTACACCTTC.

The chain is built from TRBV27 and TRBJ1-2; tentatively, D is TRBD1 (5 bases). Trimming stripped 5 bases from V and 8 bases from J, with 15 bases between. The CDR3 has 13 amino acids. The V gene's germline CDR1 is MNHEY and CDR2 SMNVEV (reference sequence). The CDR3 DNA reads as TGTGCCAGCAGTCAGGCCCCGGGGCGCGGCTACACCTTC. It codes for CASSQAPGRGYTF.

This clone was counted a single time. J is TRBJ1-2 and V is TRBV30; TRBD1 agrees at 7 bases. This CDR3 comprises 13 residues. V dropped 4 bases and J dropped 2; count of bases not matched to a gene: 4. The germline CDR1 and CDR2 sequences are GTSNPN and SVGIG (reference sequence). The CDR3 bases are TGTGCCTGGACAGGGGGGATAAACTATGGCTACACCTTC. Protein product: CAWTGGINYGYTF. The full variable domain, with the rest looked up from reference TRBV30 and TRBJ1-2, is SQTIHQWPATLVQPVGSPLSLECTVEGTSNPNLYWYRQAAGRGLQLLFYSVGIGQISSEVPQNLSASRPQDRQFILSSKKLLLSDSGFYLCAWTGGINYGYTFGSGTRLTVV.